The 9 T cell receptor beta chains presented below share a single source sample, sequenced in a study of immune heterogeneity within non-small cell lung tumors. Template material for each sample was 450 to 750 ng of bulk tumor genomic DNA. From each primary tumor, several far-apart biopsies were obtained during surgery. Untreated, newly diagnosed non-small cell lung cancer patients underwent curative surgery. The TCR beta CDR3 region was amplified by multiplex PCR employing 32 V and 13 J primers. Using its own MiXCR run on the multiplex PCR reads, TCRdb lists one record per CDR3 protein. The top ten clones hold roughly 4.2% of a sample with about 12,000 distinct CDR3 sequences, roughly 22% of them seen once. The specimen was lung tumor tissue. These receptors originate from a man in his sixties with non-small cell lung cancer.

The rearrangement joins TRBV30 to TRBJ1-5; D possibly corresponds to TRBD1 (5 bases). From germline, CDR1 is GTSNPN and CDR2 SVGIG (reference sequence). V gave up 0 bases and J gave up 9 bases, with 9 bases separating them. The CDR3 extends over 12 amino acids. Written as DNA, the CDR3 is TGTGCCTGGAGTGTAACAGGCCGGCCCCAGCATTTT. This sequence encodes CAWSVTGRPQHF.

About this clonotype itself: A much larger clone is a single base away; this may be a read error. J is TRBJ2-3 and V is TRBV4-1; D may be TRBD1 (5 bases). The end of the DNA aligns better with TRBJ1-5, so the J call may be wrong. Looked up from germline, CDR1 is MGHRA and CDR2 is YSYEKL. CDR3 length: 15 residues. CDR3 protein: CASSLIARGTDTQHF. In nucleotides, the CDR3 is TGCGCCAGCAGCCTCATTGCTAGGGGCACAGATACGCAGCATTTT.

By frequency in the sample, this clonotype is medium-sized. V gene TRBV19 combines with J gene TRBJ1-2; TRBD1 aligns across 9 bases. Germline assignment: CDR1 LNHDA and CDR2 SQIVND (reference sequence). Unmatched junction bases numbered 7, after V lost 6 bases and J lost 11 bases. CDR3 size: 12 residues. The CDR3 protein is CASSHRGLGYTF. The DNA for the CDR3 is TGTGCCAGTAGCCACAGGGGGCTGGGGTACACCTTC.

This clonotype has more than one count but fewer than ten. The chain is built from TRBV20-1 and TRBJ1-1; tentatively, D is TRBD1 (6 bases). Germline loops: CDR1 DFQATT, CDR2 SNEGSKA (reference sequence). The CDR3 is 15 amino acids. The ends were cut back, 4 bases at V and 4 bases at J, with 19 bases in the middle. DNA for the CDR3: TGCAGTGCTACTAATCTGGCGGGGGGCGGCACTGAAGCTTTCTTT. Translation gives CSATNLAGGGTEAFF.

In its sample, this clonotype is medium-sized. The gene calls are TRBV2 and TRBJ1-2, with 9 bases matching TRBD1. Losses at the gene ends were 6 bases for V and 7 bases for J; bases not matched to a gene: 6. In germline, CDR1 is SNHLY, CDR2 FYNNEI. The CDR3 has 13 residues. The DNA of the CDR3 is TGTGCCAGCAGGTCTACAGGGGGCTCTGGCTACACCTTC. Its protein is CASRSTGGSGYTF.

The chain is built from TRBV13 and TRBJ2-2, with unresolved D. The CDR3 is made up of 13 amino acids. V was shortened by 1 base and J by 2 bases, with 2 bases between the two germline ends. Germline CDR1 is PRHDT and CDR2 is FYEKMQ (reference sequence). CDR3 amino acids: CASSLVNTGELFF. CDR3 sequence (DNA): TGTGCCAGCAGCTTAGTAAACACCGGGGAGCTGTTTTTT.

This clonotype is termed medium-sized. The chain joins TRBV6-1 to TRBJ1-1, with 7 bases aligning to TRBD1. J gave up 4 bases and V 2 bases, and 7 bases lay outside the gene matches. This CDR3 has 15 residues. The germline CDR1 and CDR2 sequences are MNHNS and SASEGT. Here the CDR3 DNA reads TGTGCCAGCAGTGAACGTAGACAGGGCACCACTGAAGCTTTCTTT. Translation gives CASSERRQGTTEAFF.

This chain links TRBV6-1 with TRBJ2-5; possible D gene TRBD2, 5 bases. V was clipped by 2 bases and J by 5 bases, with 12 bases between them. The CDR3 runs to 14 residues. Germline assignment: CDR1 MNHNS and CDR2 SASEGT. The CDR3 here is CASSERTPGETQYF. CDR3 DNA sequence: TGTGCCAGCAGTGAAAGGACCCCGGGGGAGACCCAGTACTTC.

The rearrangement links TRBV20-1 to TRBJ2-3; D tentatively reads TRBD1 or TRBD2 (5 bases each). This CDR3 is built from 15 residues. V lost 6 bases to trimming and J lost 0 bases, with 16 bases between them. CDR1 is DFQATT, CDR2 SNEGSKA, per germline (reference sequence). The CDR3 spells CSASNPGPSTDTQYF. The CDR3 DNA is TGCAGTGCCTCAAACCCGGGACCTAGCACAGATACGCAGTATTTT.